The 27 T cell receptor beta chains reported below all come from one sample, sequenced in a study of OX40 agonist ivuxolimab in advanced cancers. Library construction relied on the immunoSEQ multiplex PCR assay. This is the immuneACCESS table as TCRdb keeps it, with only in-frame sequences that have V and J called. A part of the clones is gone; compared with another copy, unresolved V genes explain less than half, and the rest is unexplained. Within this sample are around 15,000 clones, with around four fifths of them counted one time only. 25% to 35% of the sample lies in the top ten. The sample consisted of CD4+ or CD8+ T cells sorted from blood, taken in a trial of the OX40 agonist ivuxolimab. These receptors were taken from an adult with an advanced solid tumor such as melanoma, head and neck, liver or kidney cancer.

The rearrangement links TRBV1 to TRBJ2-5; the DNA was not compared with TRBD1, the D call given in the table. The end of the DNA aligns better with TRBJ2-7, so the J call may be wrong. TRBV1 is a known pseudogene. This CDR3 has 20 residues. CDR3 coding DNA: TGCACCAGCAGCCCCTGGGATCACGGGACAGGGGCCTTCCCCTCCTACGAGCAGTACTTC. Translating gives CTSSPWDHGTGAFPSYEQYF.

The count of this clone is one. The V gene is TRBV4-1, the J gene TRBJ1-3; no clear D gene. CDR3 size: 16 residues. In germline, CDR1 is MGHRA, CDR2 YSYEKL. V was trimmed by 1 base and J by 0 bases, leaving 10 bases between them. The CDR3 DNA follows: TGCGCCAGCAGCCAAGTGTATACGAGCTCTGGAAACACCATATATTTT. It yields the protein CASSQVYTSSGNTIYF.

This sequence joins TRBV27 and TRBJ1-5; 9 bases align to TRBD1. The CDR3 length is 14 residues. Germline V gene data show CDR1 as MNHEY and CDR2 as SMNVEV (reference sequence). After removal of 5 bases from V and 4 bases from J, the junction contained 3 bases not matched to a gene. The CDR3 protein is CASSPGQGNQPQHF. CDR3 bases: TGTGCCAGCAGTCCGGGACAGGGAAATCAGCCCCAGCATTTT.

This clone appeared a few times. The chain links TRBV4-3 to TRBJ1-1; no firm D call. V dropped 2 bases and J dropped 2 bases, with 12 bases sitting between them. The CDR3 sequence is 15 residues long. CDR1 LGHNA and CDR2 YSLEER come from the germline V gene. The CDR3 DNA follows: TGCGCCAGCAGCCAATATGCCTCGAGTAACACTGAAGCTTTCTTT. It yields the protein CASSQYASSNTEAFF.

The chain has TRBV5-5 and TRBJ2-5, with 9 bases lining up with TRBD1. Near its end, the DNA agrees better with TRBJ2-7, so the J call may be wrong. The CDR3 length is 16 residues. Germline loops: CDR1 SGHKS, CDR2 YYEKEE (reference sequence). The CDR3 DNA follows: TGTGCCAGCAGCTCTGACCGGGACAGGGTGACCTACGAGCAGTACTTC. Residues: CASSSDRDRVTYEQYF.

This clone was picked up a small number of times. The rearrangement joins TRBV11-1 to TRBJ2-5; 10 bases fit TRBD2. This CDR3 region has 15 residues. Trimming took 2 bases from V and 4 from J; bases not matched to a gene: 4. Germline lookup yields CDR1 SGHAT and CDR2 FQDESV (reference sequence). The CDR3 loop reads CASSLLAGGGETQYF. The CDR3 region has the DNA TGTGCCAGCAGCTTATTAGCGGGAGGTGGAGAGACCCAGTACTTC.

This chain connects TRBV7-8 to TRBJ1-3, with D possibly being TRBD1 (6 bases). Trimming took off 7 bases at V and 4 bases at J, with 20 bases between the two ends. Germline CDR1 reads SGHVS; CDR2 reads FQNEAQ. The CDR3 has 16 amino acids. The CDR3 spells CASTQNPGGAGNTIYF. DNA of the CDR3: TGTGCCAGCACCCAAAACCCTGGGGGGGCCGGAAACACCATATATTTT.

The rearrangement uses TRBV9 and TRBJ1-2; D unresolved. The CDR3 sequence is 15 residues long. Looked up from germline, CDR1 is SGDLS and CDR2 is YYNGEE. Trimming pared 0 bases from V and 0 bases from J, leaving 9 bases between. The CDR3 here is CASSVGSIANYGYTF. The CDR3 DNA follows: TGTGCCAGCAGCGTAGGTTCTATAGCTAACTATGGCTACACCTTC.

V usage is TRBV11-2 and J usage is TRBJ2-7; 12 bases map to TRBD2. The CDR3 totals 15 residues. In germline, CDR1 is SGHAT, CDR2 FQNNGV. With 4 bases clipped from V and 7 bases from J, the junction kept 8 bases outside the gene matches. DNA for the CDR3: TGTGCCAGCAGCTCGACTAGCGGGAGTCGGATTGAGCAGTACTTC. It codes for CASSSTSGSRIEQYF.

This clone was recorded a few times. The chain employs TRBV27 and TRBJ1-5, with D possibly being TRBD1 (6 bases). This CDR3 is 20 amino acids long. V was clipped by 3 bases and J by 2 bases, with 26 bases between them. Germline CDR1 and CDR2: MNHEY and SMNVEV (reference sequence). CDR3 in amino acids: CASSLEPGTRRNKGNQPQHF. CDR3 DNA sequence: TGTGCCAGCAGTTTGGAGCCCGGGACACGGAGGAATAAGGGCAATCAGCCCCAGCATTTT.

The chain has TRBV5-4 and TRBJ2-2; TRBD2 matches at 13 bases. Germline CDR1 is SGHNT and CDR2 is YYREEE (reference sequence). This CDR3 has 18 amino acids. V gave up 3 bases and J gave up 8 bases; unmatched junction bases: 13. Here the CDR3 reads CASSSHTSGRGYPGELFF. CDR3 nucleotides: TGTGCCAGCAGCTCCCACACTAGCGGGAGGGGGTATCCTGGGGAGCTGTTTTTT.

This sequence joins TRBV18 and TRBJ1-1; D is unclear. The CDR3 runs 17 residues. Germline lookup yields CDR1 KGHSH and CDR2 LQKENI. V lost 3 bases to trimming and J lost 5 bases, with 22 bases between them. The DNA of the CDR3 is TGTGCCAGCTCACCCTTTGAGGGTGGTGCCCCTGGGACTGAAGCTTTCTTT. Its translation: CASSPFEGGAPGTEAFF. The complete variable domain, with remaining parts taken from reference TRBV18 and TRBJ1-1, reads NAGVMQNPRHLVRRRGQEARLRCSPMKGHSHVYWYRQLPEEGLKFMVYLQKENIIDESGMPKERFSAEFPKEGPSILRIQQVVRGDSAAYFCASSPFEGGAPGTEAFFGQGTRLTVV.

The chain is built from TRBV18 and TRBJ2-7; 12 bases map to TRBD2. V was clipped by 2 bases and J by 0 bases; unmatched bases: 5. Per germline, CDR1 KGHSH and CDR2 LQKENI. The length of the CDR3 is 17 residues. The CDR3 DNA is TGTGCCAGCTCACCAACTGGACTAGCGGGGTTCTCCTACGAGCAGTACTTC. This sequence encodes CASSPTGLAGFSYEQYF. The entire variable domain, with the rest obtained from reference TRBV18 and TRBJ2-7, is as follows: NAGVMQNPRHLVRRRGQEARLRCSPMKGHSHVYWYRQLPEEGLKFMVYLQKENIIDESGMPKERFSAEFPKEGPSILRIQQVVRGDSAAYFCASSPTGLAGFSYEQYFGPGTRLTVT.

This chain uses TRBV6-5 with TRBJ2-2; maybe TRBD1 (5 bases). This CDR3 has 14 amino acids. V lost 7 bases and J lost 12, with 21 bases in between. The germline V gene has CDR1 MNHEY and CDR2 SVGAGI. CDR3 residues: CASTTAISPAKLFF. The CDR3 DNA sequence: TGTGCCAGCACGACAGCTATCTCACCGGCGAAGCTGTTTTTT.

The count of this clone is one. J is TRBJ2-1 and V is TRBV7-9, with 16 bases that match TRBD2. This CDR3 region has 16 residues. V gave up 5 bases and J gave up 6 bases; unmatched junction bases: 4. Germline V lookup: CDR1 SEHNR, CDR2 FQNEAQ (reference sequence). CDR3 protein: CASSTGTSGRANEQFF. The CDR3 bases are TGTGCCAGCAGCACAGGGACTAGCGGGAGGGCCAATGAGCAGTTCTTC.

By its share, this clone is medium-sized. The chain uses TRBV27 and TRBJ1-1; D not resolved. The CDR3 is made up of 13 amino acids. V was trimmed by 2 bases and J by 1 base, leaving 5 bases between them. Looked up from germline, CDR1 is MNHEY and CDR2 is SMNVEV (reference sequence). CDR3 region: CASSLGGNTEAFF. The CDR3 DNA reads as TGTGCCAGCAGTTTAGGAGGGAACACTGAAGCTTTCTTT.

This chain links TRBV7-6 with TRBJ2-5, with 9 bases lining up with TRBD2. J was trimmed by 5 bases and V by 2 bases; bases with no gene match: 9. The germline V gene encodes CDR1 SGHVS and CDR2 FNYEAQ. CDR3 length: 16 amino acids. CDR3 residues: CASSLIGTSFDETQYF. CDR3 in DNA: TGTGCCAGCAGCTTAATTGGGACTAGCTTTGATGAGACCCAGTACTTC.

In DNA, the CDR3 is TGCGCCAGCAGCCAAGGGGGACAGGGGATCTATGGCTACACCTTC. Translating it yields CASSQGGQGIYGYTF. The chain combines TRBV4-3 with TRBJ1-2, with 10 bases fitting TRBD1. This CDR3 has 15 amino acids. Trimming took 1 base from V and 4 from J; bases not matched to a gene: 3. CDR1 is LGHNA and CDR2 is YSLEER in the germline V gene.

The genes are TRBV7-8 and TRBJ2-3, with 9 bases lining up with TRBD2. In germline, CDR1 is SGHVS, CDR2 FQNEAQ. With V trimmed by 1 base and J by 3 bases, 2 bases remained unmatched. The CDR3 has 15 amino acids. CDR3 residues: CASSLVAGETDTQYF. The CDR3 DNA sequence: TGTGCCAGCAGCTTAGTAGCGGGAGAAACAGATACGCAGTATTTT. The whole variable domain, filled in from reference TRBV7-8 and TRBJ2-3, reads GAGVSQSPRYKVAKRGQDVALRCDPISGHVSLFWYQQALGQGPEFLTYFQNEAQLDKSGLPSDRFFAERPEGSVSTLKIQRTQQEDSAVYLCASSLVAGETDTQYFGPGTRLTVL.

This chain connects TRBV19 to TRBJ2-1, with D possibly TRBD2 on 5 matching bases. Between the trimmed V and J ends, which lost 7 bases and 7 bases, there was a span of 20 bases. CDR3 length equals 15 residues. CDR1 LNHDA and CDR2 SQIVND come from the germline V gene (reference sequence). The CDR3 is CASTSTSLTWNEQFF. The DNA for the CDR3 is TGTGCCAGTACCTCCACTAGTCTAACATGGAATGAGCAGTTCTTC.

In this sample, this clone turned up a few times. The rearrangement joins TRBV13 to TRBJ2-5; D perhaps matches TRBD2 (6 bases). V lost 5 bases and J 0 bases, leaving 13 bases between the germline ends. This CDR3 has 15 residues. Germline V lookup: CDR1 PRHDT, CDR2 FYEKMQ (reference sequence). CDR3 nucleotides: TGTGCCAGCAGCCCGAAGGGGACTTACCAAGAGACCCAGTACTTC. It specifies CASSPKGTYQETQYF.

Only a few counts were recorded for this clone. The chain joins TRBV6-5 to TRBJ1-2; unclear D gene. Trimming removed 0 bases at V and 6 bases at J, with 8 bases between. The CDR3 has 13 residues. Per germline, CDR1 MNHEY and CDR2 SVGAGI. This CDR3 reads CASSYSEVDGYTF. Here the CDR3 DNA reads TGTGCCAGCAGTTACTCCGAGGTCGATGGCTACACCTTC.

The rearrangement joins TRBV4-1 to TRBJ1-4; no clear D gene. The germline CDR1 and CDR2 sequences are MGHRA and YSYEKL. The CDR3 runs 15 residues. V lost 2 bases and J lost 0, with 7 bases in between. CDR3 nucleotide sequence: TGCGCCAGCAGCCAATACGGAGCAACTAATGAAAAACTGTTTTTT. The encoded protein is CASSQYGATNEKLFF.

The V gene is TRBV7-3, the J gene TRBJ2-5; D may be TRBD2 (5 bases). The J call may be in error: the DNA end matches TRBJ2-7 better. This CDR3 has 15 residues. Germline CDR1 and CDR2: SGHTA and FQGTGA. The CDR3 is CASSLWGGSGYEQYF. In nucleotides, the CDR3 is TGTGCCAGCAGCTTATGGGGTGGGAGTGGGTACGAGCAGTACTTC.

This clone was seen only a few times. V gene TRBV9 combines with J gene TRBJ1-2; perhaps TRBD1 as D (5 bases). Germline assignment: CDR1 SGDLS and CDR2 YYNGEE. There are 15 residues in the CDR3. Trimming pared 3 bases from V and 8 bases from J, leaving 20 bases between. CDR3 DNA sequence: TGTGCCAGCAGCGCGGACTCCTTGGGGGTAGTCGGCTACACCTTC. This gives the protein CASSADSLGVVGYTF.

The sample holds a few counts of this clone. The V gene is TRBV30, the J gene TRBJ1-1; D gene unclear. In germline, CDR1 is GTSNPN, CDR2 SVGIG (reference sequence). The CDR3 is 12 amino acids. V was clipped by 0 bases and J by 1 base, with 3 bases between them. In nucleotides, the CDR3 is TGTGCCTGGAGTGTAGGGAACACTGAAGCTTTCTTT. This translates into CAWSVGNTEAFF.

This clone has just a few counts. This chain joins TRBV4-1 and TRBJ2-2; D is ambiguous. Germline-derived CDR1 and CDR2 are MGHRA and YSYEKL. With 0 bases removed from V and 6 bases from J, the gap between germline ends came to 5 bases. CDR3 size: 13 residues. CDR3 protein: CASSQDLSGELFF. CDR3 sequence (DNA): TGCGCCAGCAGCCAAGATTTGTCCGGGGAGCTGTTTTTT.